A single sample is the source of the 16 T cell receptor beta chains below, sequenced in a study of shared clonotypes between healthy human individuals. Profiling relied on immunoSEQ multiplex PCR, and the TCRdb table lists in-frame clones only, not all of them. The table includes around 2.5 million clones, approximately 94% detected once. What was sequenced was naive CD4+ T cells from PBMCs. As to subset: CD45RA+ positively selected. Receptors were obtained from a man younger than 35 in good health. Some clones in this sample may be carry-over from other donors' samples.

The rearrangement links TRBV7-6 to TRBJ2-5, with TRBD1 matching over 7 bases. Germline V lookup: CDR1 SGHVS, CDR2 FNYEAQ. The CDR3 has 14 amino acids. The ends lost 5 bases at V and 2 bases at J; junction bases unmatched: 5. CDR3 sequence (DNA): TGTGCCAGCAGCCTCACAGGGGTTCAAGAGACCCAGTACTTC. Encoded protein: CASSLTGVQETQYF.

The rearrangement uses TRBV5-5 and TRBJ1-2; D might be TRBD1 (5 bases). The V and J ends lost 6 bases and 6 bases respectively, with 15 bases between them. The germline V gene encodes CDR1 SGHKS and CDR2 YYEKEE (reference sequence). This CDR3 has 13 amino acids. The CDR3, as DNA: TGTGCCAGCACCCTCCCAGGGACGGATGGCTACACCTTC. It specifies CASTLPGTDGYTF.

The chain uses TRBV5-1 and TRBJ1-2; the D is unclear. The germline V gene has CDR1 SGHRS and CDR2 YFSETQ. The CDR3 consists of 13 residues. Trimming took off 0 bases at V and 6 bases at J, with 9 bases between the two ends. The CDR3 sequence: CASSLGVRDGYTF. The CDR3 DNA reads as TGCGCCAGCAGCTTGGGGGTGCGGGATGGCTACACCTTC. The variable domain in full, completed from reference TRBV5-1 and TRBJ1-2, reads KAGVTQTPRYLIKTRGQQVTLSCSPISGHRSVSWYQQTPGQGLQFLFEYFSETQRNKGNFPGRFSGRQFSNSRSEMNVSTLELGDSALYLCASSLGVRDGYTFGSGTRLTVV.

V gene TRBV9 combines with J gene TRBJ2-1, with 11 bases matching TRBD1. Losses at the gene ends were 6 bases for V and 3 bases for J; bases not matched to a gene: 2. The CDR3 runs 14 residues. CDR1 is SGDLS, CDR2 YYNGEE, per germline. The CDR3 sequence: CASTGTGGYNEQFF. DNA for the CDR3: TGTGCCAGCACCGGGACAGGGGGCTACAATGAGCAGTTCTTC.

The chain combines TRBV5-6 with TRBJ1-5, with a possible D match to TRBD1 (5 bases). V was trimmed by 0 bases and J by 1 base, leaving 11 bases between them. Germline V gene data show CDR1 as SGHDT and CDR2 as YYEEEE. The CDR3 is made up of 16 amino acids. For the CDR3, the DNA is TGTGCCAGCAGCTTGGGGGGCGCGGGAAGCAATCAGCCCCAGCATTTT. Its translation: CASSLGGAGSNQPQHF.

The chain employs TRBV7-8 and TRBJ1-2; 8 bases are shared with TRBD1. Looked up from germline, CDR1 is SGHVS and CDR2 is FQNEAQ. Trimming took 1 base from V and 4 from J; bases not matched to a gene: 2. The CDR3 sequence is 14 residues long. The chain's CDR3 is CASSLDQGAYGYTF. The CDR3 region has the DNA TGTGCCAGCAGCTTAGATCAGGGGGCCTATGGCTACACCTTC.

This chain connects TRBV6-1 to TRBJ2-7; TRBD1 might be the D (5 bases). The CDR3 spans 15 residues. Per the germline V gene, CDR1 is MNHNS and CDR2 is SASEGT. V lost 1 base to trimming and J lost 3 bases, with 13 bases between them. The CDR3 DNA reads TGTGCCAGCAGTGAAGATGGTCAGGGTATCTACGAGCAGTACTTC. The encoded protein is CASSEDGQGIYEQYF.

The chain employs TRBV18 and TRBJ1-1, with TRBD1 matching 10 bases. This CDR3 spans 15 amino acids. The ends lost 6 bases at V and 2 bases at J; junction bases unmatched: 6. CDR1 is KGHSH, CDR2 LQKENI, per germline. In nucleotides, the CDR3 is TGTGCCAGCTCCCCGACAGGGGGCGAAAACACTGAAGCTTTCTTT. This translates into CASSPTGGENTEAFF.

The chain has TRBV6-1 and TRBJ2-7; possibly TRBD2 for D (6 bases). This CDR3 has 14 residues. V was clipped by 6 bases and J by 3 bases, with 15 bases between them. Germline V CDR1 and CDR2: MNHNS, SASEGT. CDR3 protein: CASREGTADYEQYF. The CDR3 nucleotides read TGTGCCAGCAGGGAGGGGACGGCAGACTACGAGCAGTACTTC.

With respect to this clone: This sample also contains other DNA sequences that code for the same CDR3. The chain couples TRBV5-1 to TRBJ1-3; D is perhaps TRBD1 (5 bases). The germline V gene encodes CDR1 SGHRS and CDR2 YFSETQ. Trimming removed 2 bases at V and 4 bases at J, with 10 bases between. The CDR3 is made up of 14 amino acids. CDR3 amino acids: CASSFGGTGNTIYF. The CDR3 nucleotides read TGCGCCAGCAGCTTCGGGGGAACGGGAAACACCATATATTTT.

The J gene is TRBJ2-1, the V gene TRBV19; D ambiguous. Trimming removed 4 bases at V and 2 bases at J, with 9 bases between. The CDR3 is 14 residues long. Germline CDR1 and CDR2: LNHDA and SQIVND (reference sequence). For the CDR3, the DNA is TGTGCCAGTAGTAAGCAGGCCACCTACAATGAGCAGTTCTTC. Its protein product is CASSKQATYNEQFF.

This chain's CDR3 is CASRDGGRQETQYF. CDR3 nucleotide sequence: TGTGCCAGCCGTGACGGGGGGAGGCAAGAGACCCAGTACTTC. This sequence joins TRBV27 and TRBJ2-5, with 7 bases lining up with TRBD2. There are 14 residues in the CDR3. CDR1 is MNHEY and CDR2 is SMNVEV in the germline V gene (reference sequence). Germline trimming cut 8 bases from V and 2 bases from J; bases unmatched to any gene: 8.

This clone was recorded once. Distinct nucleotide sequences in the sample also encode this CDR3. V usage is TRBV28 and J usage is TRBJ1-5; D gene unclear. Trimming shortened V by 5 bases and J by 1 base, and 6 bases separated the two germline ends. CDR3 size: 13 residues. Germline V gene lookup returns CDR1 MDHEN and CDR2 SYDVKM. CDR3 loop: CASSPYSNQPQHF. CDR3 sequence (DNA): TGTGCCAGCAGTCCATACAGCAATCAGCCCCAGCATTTT.

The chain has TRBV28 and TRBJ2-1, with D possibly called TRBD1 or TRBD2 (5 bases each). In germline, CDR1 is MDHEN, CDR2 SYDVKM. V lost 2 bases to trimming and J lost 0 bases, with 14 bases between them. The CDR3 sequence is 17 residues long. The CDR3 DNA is TGTGCCAGCAGTTTAACCGGGACGGATTTCTCCTACAATGAGCAGTTCTTC. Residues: CASSLTGTDFSYNEQFF.

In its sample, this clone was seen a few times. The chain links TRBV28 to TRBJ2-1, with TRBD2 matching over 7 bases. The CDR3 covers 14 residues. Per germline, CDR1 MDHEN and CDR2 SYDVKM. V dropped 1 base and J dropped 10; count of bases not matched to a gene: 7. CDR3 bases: TGTGCCAGCAGTTTATCCGGACTAGGCCTGGAGCAGTTCTTC. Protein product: CASSLSGLGLEQFF.

The CDR3 loop is CASRWTGIDTGELFF. The CDR3 DNA follows: TGTGCCAGCAGGTGGACAGGAATAGACACCGGGGAGCTGTTTTTT. The chain joins TRBV28 to TRBJ2-2, with 7 bases that match TRBD1. CDR3 length: 15 amino acids. After removal of 6 bases from V and 3 bases from J, the junction contained 7 bases not matched to a gene. Per the germline V gene, CDR1 is MDHEN and CDR2 is SYDVKM.